The 15 T cell receptor beta chains listed next were all sequenced from one sample in a study of technical replicates of blood from four donors. Measured with immunoSEQ multiplex PCR; TCRdb has only the in-frame clones, and not every one. The sample lists about 62,000 clones; approximately 89% were seen once. The sample was PBMCs. Receptor source: a human donor in good health. Some clones in this sample may be carry-over from other donors' samples.

This clone turned up a few times. J is TRBJ2-6 and V is TRBV7-9; TRBD1 matches at 7 bases. The J segment lost 4 bases and the V segment lost 5 bases, leaving 8 bases of the junction unmatched. The CDR3 contains 16 residues. CDR1 and CDR2 from the germline V gene are SEHNR and FQNEAQ (reference sequence). The chain's CDR3 is CASSPTGAGGANVLTF. CDR3 coding DNA: TGTGCCAGCAGCCCCACAGGGGCAGGAGGGGCCAACGTCCTGACTTTC.

The V gene is TRBV7-3, the J gene TRBJ2-1; weak D call: TRBD2 (5 bases). The CDR3 covers 18 residues. V was trimmed by 2 bases and J by 7 bases, leaving 24 bases between them. CDR1 and CDR2 (germline): SGHTA, FQGTGA. Written as DNA, the CDR3 is TGTGCCAGCAGCTTACGAAACGCGGCGGGCCGGGCGCATAATGAGCAGTTCTTC. It encodes CASSLRNAAGRAHNEQFF.

The CDR3: CASSTQTGRGSNEQFF. DNA of the CDR3: TGTGCCAGTAGTACCCAGACAGGGCGGGGAAGCAATGAGCAGTTCTTC. This sequence joins TRBV19 and TRBJ2-1; D is possibly TRBD1 (7 bases). CDR1 and CDR2 from the germline V gene are LNHDA and SQIVND (reference sequence). V was clipped by 4 bases and J by 6 bases, with 19 bases between them. This CDR3 comprises 16 residues.

The V call is TRBV10-3, the J call TRBJ2-1; 9 nucleotides line up with TRBD1. This CDR3 region has 14 residues. From germline, CDR1 is ENHRY and CDR2 SYGVKD. The junction had 10 bases not matched to a gene; V was cut back by 7 bases and J by 9 bases. The CDR3 DNA follows: TGTGCCATCACGGGACAGGGTGGATTGGGTGAGCAGTTCTTC. As protein: CAITGQGGLGEQFF.

The table lists this clone with a count of one. The V gene is TRBV4-2, the J gene TRBJ2-5; TRBD2 agrees at 7 bases. Per the germline V gene, CDR1 is LGHNA and CDR2 is YNFKEQ. V gave up 1 base and J gave up 7 bases; unmatched junction bases: 12. The CDR3 consists of 16 residues. The DNA of the CDR3 is TGTGCCAGCAGCCAAGGAGCGGGGACCCTGGAGGGGACCCAGTACTTC. Its protein is CASSQGAGTLEGTQYF.

This sequence joins TRBV4-2 and TRBJ1-2; 7 bases are a match to TRBD1. Germline loops: CDR1 LGHNA, CDR2 YNFKEQ. Unmatched junction bases numbered 12, after V lost 4 bases and J lost 10 bases. This CDR3 has 14 amino acids. The CDR3 spells CASSPEGTVRTYTF. The DNA of the CDR3 is TGTGCCAGCAGCCCTGAAGGGACAGTCAGAACCTACACCTTC.

The chain uses TRBV5-1 and TRBJ1-1, with D tentatively TRBD1 (6 bases). The CDR3 spans 14 residues. CDR1 is SGHRS and CDR2 is YFSETQ in the germline V gene. The germline V and J ends were trimmed by 4 bases and 8 bases, with 18 bases remaining between them. Written as DNA, the CDR3 is TGCGCCAGCAGCCCAGGGGAAAGAACTGGCGAAGCTTTCTTT. Translating gives CASSPGERTGEAFF.

There are a few counts of this clone. The V and J genes are TRBV4-3 and TRBJ2-4; 7 nucleotides align to TRBD2. The germline V gene encodes CDR1 LGHNA and CDR2 YSLEER. CDR3 length: 15 amino acids. V lost 0 bases and J lost 6; bases outside the gene matches: 5. CDR3 amino acids: CASSQEYGGGNIQYF. As DNA, the CDR3 is TGCGCCAGCAGCCAAGAATACGGCGGGGGAAACATTCAGTACTTC.

This clone came up a few times. This chain links TRBV5-1 with TRBJ2-7, with TRBD1 matching 7 bases. The CDR3 has 16 amino acids. Trimming cost V 4 bases and J 0 bases; bases outside gene matches: 10. Germline V gene data show CDR1 as SGHRS and CDR2 as YFSETQ. The CDR3 here is CASSPWTGESSYEQYF. Here the CDR3 DNA reads TGCGCCAGCAGCCCATGGACAGGCGAGAGCTCCTACGAGCAGTACTTC.

CDR3 nucleotide sequence: TGTGCCAGCAGCCCTGGTCTTTACAGAGACACTGAAGCTTTCTTT. Translating gives CASSPGLYRDTEAFF. This chain uses TRBV11-2 with TRBJ1-1; D is undetermined. The CDR3 extends over 15 amino acids. Looked up from germline, CDR1 is SGHAT and CDR2 is FQNNGV. V shed 5 bases and J shed 3 bases, with 16 bases lying between them. Together with reference TRBV11-2 and TRBJ1-1, the CDR3 gives the full variable domain: EAGVAQSPRYKIIEKRQSVAFWCNPISGHATLYWYQQILGQGPKLLIQFQNNGVVDDSQLPKDRFSAERLKGVDSTLKIQPAKLEDSAVYLCASSPGLYRDTEAFFGQGTRLTVV.

For this clone: At one of its ends the junction is not consistent with the germline gene, which may arise from a read error. This chain connects TRBV19 to TRBJ1-5, with D uncertain. The CDR3 sequence is 14 residues long. Germline CDR1 and CDR2: LNHDA and SQIVND (reference sequence). The CDR3 coding sequence is TGTGCCAGTAGTTTAGAATATAGCAATCAGCCCCAGCATTTT. Protein: CASSLEYSNQPQHF. Drawing the rest from reference TRBV19 and TRBJ1-5, the complete variable domain is DGGITQSPKYLFRKEGQNVTLSCEQNLNHDAMYWYRQDPGQGLRLIYYSQIVNDFQKGDIAEGYSVSREKKESFPLTVTSAQKNPTAFYLCASSLEYSNQPQHFGDGTRLSIL.

This clone was seen just once. The chain is built from TRBV4-1 and TRBJ2-1; 7 positions match TRBD2. The CDR3 covers 17 residues. J was trimmed by 0 bases and V by 0 bases; bases with no gene match: 5. Germline lookup yields CDR1 MGHRA and CDR2 YSYEKL. The CDR3 here is CASSQEAGATSYNEQFF. In DNA form, the CDR3 reads TGCGCCAGCAGCCAAGAGGCGGGAGCTACCTCCTACAATGAGCAGTTCTTC.

The chain carries TRBV4-2 and TRBJ2-1; TRBD2 aligns across 9 bases. This CDR3 is built from 18 residues. The V and J ends lost 1 base and 7 bases, in that order; junction bases with no gene match: 14. Germline-derived CDR1 and CDR2 are LGHNA and YNFKEQ. CDR3 region: CASSQVPLGGGAVNEQFF. CDR3 nucleotides: TGTGCCAGCAGCCAAGTCCCCCTCGGCGGGGGGGCTGTAAATGAGCAGTTCTTC.

The V gene is TRBV4-1, the J gene TRBJ1-1, with D possibly TRBD1 on 6 matching bases. Per germline, CDR1 MGHRA and CDR2 YSYEKL. The CDR3 totals 15 residues. V was shortened by 5 bases and J by 4 bases, with 17 bases between the two germline ends. The CDR3 here is CASSITTGEATEAFF. The CDR3 region has the DNA TGCGCCAGCAGCATAACGACAGGCGAGGCCACTGAAGCTTTCTTT.

The gene calls are TRBV6-1 and TRBJ2-7; 11 bases align to TRBD2. Per the germline V gene, CDR1 is MNHNS and CDR2 is SASEGT. V trimming: 7 bases; J trimming: 4 bases; junction bases outside the gene matches: 3. The CDR3 length is 13 residues. The CDR3 region has the DNA TGTGCCAGCACCAGGACTAGCGGGTACGAGCAGTACTTC. This gives the protein CASTRTSGYEQYF.